These 27 T cell receptor beta chains originate from one sample sequenced in a study of T cells after yellow fever vaccination. TCRdb passed the 5' RACE reads through MiXCR, listing each CDR3 protein once. This table holds about 320,000 distinct CDR3 sequences, around a tenth found once. Sequenced material: CD4+ T cells sorted from PBMCs, taken 45 days after the yellow fever booster vaccination. These receptors were collected from a man between 18 and 35 years old who received the YFV17D yellow fever vaccine.

Ten or more counts support this clonotype. The V gene is TRBV2, the J gene TRBJ1-6, with TRBD1 identical over 9 bases. V lost 4 bases, J lost 0 bases, and 7 bases stayed unmatched. Per germline, CDR1 SNHLY and CDR2 FYNNEI. The CDR3 totals 18 residues. CDR3 region: CASSVAQGAISYNSPLHF. The CDR3 DNA sequence: TGTGCCAGCAGTGTGGCACAGGGGGCAATCTCCTATAATTCACCCCTCCACTTT.

This clonotype was recorded many times. The genes are TRBV5-1 and TRBJ2-5, with 7 bases aligning to TRBD1. The CDR3 runs 13 residues. V lost 4 bases, J lost 5 bases, and 5 bases stayed unmatched. CDR1 is SGHRS and CDR2 is YFSETQ in the germline V gene. The CDR3 protein is CASSLTGDETQYF. The CDR3, as DNA: TGCGCCAGCAGCCTAACAGGGGACGAGACCCAGTACTTC.

The V gene is TRBV18, the J gene TRBJ2-3; the match to TRBD2 covers 9 bases. CDR3 length: 15 residues. V was pared by 0 bases and J by 6 bases, with 4 bases of the junction left unmatched. The germline V gene has CDR1 KGHSH and CDR2 LQKENI. The CDR3 here is CASSPPRGGSDTQYF. CDR3 coding DNA: TGTGCCAGCTCACCACCGCGGGGGGGATCGGATACGCAGTATTTT.

V and J are TRBV4-2 and TRBJ1-2, with D uncertain. Germline V lookup: CDR1 LGHNA, CDR2 YNFKEQ. V shed 1 base and J shed 7 bases, with 22 bases lying between them. This CDR3 is 17 amino acids long. Here the CDR3 reads CASSQGPGSSSAAGYTF. In nucleotides, the CDR3 is TGTGCCAGCAGCCAAGGCCCAGGCTCCTCTTCAGCCGCTGGCTACACCTTC.

The chain employs TRBV5-6 and TRBJ1-1; D not certain. Trimming removed 1 base at V and 2 bases at J, with 6 bases between. The CDR3 covers 13 residues. Germline V gene sequence: CDR1 SGHDT, CDR2 YYEEEE. The CDR3 spells CASSLRFNTEAFF. The DNA for the CDR3 is TGTGCCAGCAGCTTGAGGTTCAACACTGAAGCTTTCTTT.

J is TRBJ1-3 and V is TRBV5-1; TRBD1 is a possible D gene (5 bases). The CDR3 is 15 amino acids. V gave up 5 bases and J gave up 7 bases, with 19 bases separating them. CDR1 and CDR2 (germline): SGHRS, YFSETQ. CDR3 amino acids: CASSSGPLGGNTIYF. CDR3 nucleotides: TGCGCCAGCAGTTCAGGGCCCCTCGGCGGGAACACCATATATTTT.

There are a few counts of this clonotype. The chain recombines TRBV20-1 with TRBJ2-5, with TRBD2 matching over 7 bases. In germline, CDR1 is DFQATT, CDR2 SNEGSKA (reference sequence). Unmatched junction bases numbered 6, after V lost 7 bases and J lost 4 bases. The CDR3 has 12 amino acids. CDR3 nucleotides: TGCAGTGTGGGAGGGATGGGAGAGACCCAGTACTTC. This translates into CSVGGMGETQYF.

V gene TRBV12-3 or TRBV12-4 combines with J gene TRBJ2-5, with D unresolved. Trimming stripped 5 bases from V and 7 bases from J, with 14 bases between. CDR3 length: 13 amino acids. The CDR3 loop reads CASSNRQVGTQYF. The CDR3 DNA sequence: TGTGCCAGCAGTAACCGCCAAGTCGGGACCCAGTACTTC.

The chain joins TRBV5-5 to TRBJ1-1; no definite D call. The CDR3 is made up of 15 amino acids. V lost 1 base, J lost 2 bases, and 12 bases lay in between. Looked up from germline, CDR1 is SGHKS and CDR2 is YYEKEE (reference sequence). The CDR3 DNA sequence: TGTGCCAGCAGCTTGCGCCAGTCGGCAAACACTGAAGCTTTCTTT. Amino acid sequence: CASSLRQSANTEAFF.

The gene calls are TRBV19 and TRBJ2-5; 12 bases agree with TRBD2. Per the germline V gene, CDR1 is LNHDA and CDR2 is SQIVND (reference sequence). This CDR3 is built from 14 residues. J lost 3 bases, V lost 5 bases, and 1 base had no gene match. The CDR3 reads CASSGLAGKETQYF. CDR3 nucleotides: TGTGCCAGTAGTGGACTAGCGGGGAAAGAGACCCAGTACTTC.

This clonotype was seen a few times. The V gene is TRBV18, the J gene TRBJ1-1; a weak D match, TRBD1 (5 bases). V dropped 4 bases and J dropped 6 bases, with 15 bases sitting between them. CDR3 length: 14 amino acids. The germline gives CDR1 KGHSH, CDR2 LQKENI. The CDR3 protein is CASSLVGGFAEAFF. The CDR3 nucleotides read TGTGCCAGCTCACTCGTTGGGGGGTTCGCTGAAGCTTTCTTT.

Many counts were recorded for this clonotype. The rearrangement links TRBV7-2 to TRBJ1-2, with D unresolved. CDR1 and CDR2 from the germline V gene are SGHTA and FQGNSA. V was pared by 5 bases and J by 4 bases, with 11 bases between. The CDR3 totals 13 residues. The CDR3 spells CASSPPRAYGYTF. The CDR3 bases are TGTGCCAGCAGCCCGCCCCGGGCCTATGGCTACACCTTC.

This clonotype was counted many times. The rearrangement joins TRBV12-3 or TRBV12-4 to TRBJ1-1; D gene ambiguous. The CDR3 sequence is 16 residues long. V shed 2 bases and J shed 2 bases, with 15 bases lying between them. The CDR3 DNA sequence: TGTGCCAGCAGTTTATTTTGGGGAGTCAGCAACACTGAAGCTTTCTTT. Residues: CASSLFWGVSNTEAFF.

The chain joins TRBV20-1 to TRBJ2-3; 9 bases align to TRBD2. The junction had 8 bases not matched to a gene; V was cut back by 0 bases and J by 1 base. The CDR3 runs 17 residues. Germline CDR1 reads DFQATT; CDR2 reads SNEGSKA (reference sequence). Here the CDR3 reads CSARDQRKRGGTDTQYF. CDR3 in DNA: TGCAGTGCTAGAGATCAGCGAAAGCGGGGGGGCACAGATACGCAGTATTTT.

J is TRBJ2-3 and V is TRBV6-5; D may correspond to TRBD1 or TRBD2 (6 bases each). The CDR3 sequence is 18 residues long. Germline V gene sequence: CDR1 MNHEY, CDR2 SVGAGI. Trimming stripped 6 bases from V and 1 base from J, with 23 bases between. The CDR3 sequence: CASSNRGGRAPRTDTQYF. In nucleotides, the CDR3 is TGTGCCAGCAGCAATCGAGGGGGGCGGGCGCCTCGCACAGATACGCAGTATTTT.

This clonotype has a handful of counts. This chain uses TRBV7-6 with TRBJ1-2, with no clear D. The V gene lost 4 bases and the J gene lost 6 bases, with 15 bases spanning the gap. The CDR3 sequence is 14 residues long. The germline V gene has CDR1 SGHVS and CDR2 FNYEAQ. CDR3 in DNA: TGTGCCAGCAGCTCCCCCGGGGAATACAATGGCTACACCTTC. This translates into CASSSPGEYNGYTF.

In this sample, this clonotype turned up a few times. This chain links TRBV7-2 with TRBJ2-1; 8 bases align to TRBD1. This CDR3 region has 15 residues. Germline values: CDR1 SGHTA, CDR2 FQGNSA. The junction had 6 bases not matched to a gene; V was cut back by 4 bases and J by 4 bases. In DNA form, the CDR3 reads TGTGCCAGCAGCTCAGACAGGGGTCAGTACAATGAGCAGTTCTTC. Protein sequence: CASSSDRGQYNEQFF.

This clonotype was seen a few times. J is TRBJ2-3 and V is TRBV28; unclear D gene. Trimming removed 8 bases at V and 4 bases at J, with 16 bases between. The CDR3 has 14 residues. In germline, CDR1 is MDHEN, CDR2 SYDVKM. CDR3 amino acids: CASGATSNADTQYF. DNA for the CDR3: TGTGCCAGCGGAGCTACTTCCAATGCAGATACGCAGTATTTT.

This clonotype was counted a few times. The J gene is TRBJ2-3, the V gene TRBV11-1, with no clear D. The CDR3 loop spans 16 amino acids. V was cut by 5 bases and J by 1 base, with 16 bases left in between. Germline V lookup: CDR1 SGHAT, CDR2 FQDESV (reference sequence). CDR3 bases: TGTGCCAGCAGCCGCGGTCTTGCCGGCCGCACAGATACGCAGTATTTT. It is translated as CASSRGLAGRTDTQYF.

This clonotype was found many times. The V and J genes are TRBV18 and TRBJ2-7, with TRBD2 matching 13 bases. Trimming cost V 6 bases and J 1 base; bases outside gene matches: 3. Germline V gives CDR1 KGHSH, CDR2 LQKENI. This CDR3 has 15 amino acids. CDR3 sequence reads: CASSPTSGGSYEQYF. The CDR3 region has the DNA TGTGCCAGCTCGCCGACTAGCGGGGGGTCCTACGAGCAGTACTTC.

In this sample, this clonotype turned up many times. This chain uses TRBV10-3 with TRBJ1-6, with 8 bases lining up with TRBD1. Germline CDR1 reads ENHRY; CDR2 reads SYGVKD. The CDR3 spans 19 residues. V shed 0 bases, J shed 11 bases, and the junction held 18 bases outside the gene matches. The CDR3: CAISESKVSDRAYSPPLHF. As DNA, the CDR3 is TGTGCCATCAGTGAGTCGAAAGTCTCGGACAGGGCTTATTCTCCACCCCTCCACTTT.

The chain uses TRBV19 and TRBJ2-2; a weak D match, TRBD2 (5 bases). Trimming removed 3 bases at V and 3 bases at J, with 14 bases between. The CDR3 covers 16 residues. The germline V gene has CDR1 LNHDA and CDR2 SQIVND (reference sequence). The CDR3 protein is CASSMPQRGYTGELFF. CDR3 coding DNA: TGTGCCAGTAGTATGCCTCAACGGGGTTACACCGGGGAGCTGTTTTTT.

The V and J genes are TRBV6-6 and TRBJ1-5; the D is unclear. This CDR3 contains 16 residues. Trimming removed 5 bases at V and 2 bases at J, with 16 bases between. CDR1 MNHNY and CDR2 SVGAGI come from the germline V gene (reference sequence). In nucleotides, the CDR3 is TGTGCCAGCAGTCCCGACGGAGGGTCAGGCAATCAGCCCCAGCATTTT. It translates to CASSPDGGSGNQPQHF.

The chain couples TRBV28 to TRBJ1-1, with D unclear. CDR3 length equals 14 residues. The V and J ends lost 7 bases and 1 base respectively, with 13 bases between them. CDR1 and CDR2 from the germline V gene are MDHEN and SYDVKM. The CDR3 coding sequence is TGTGCCAGCACTGTATCTGGTTCGAACACTGAAGCTTTCTTT. Translating it yields CASTVSGSNTEAFF.

This chain uses TRBV20-1 with TRBJ1-4, with D unclear. This CDR3 spans 13 amino acids. Trimming shortened V by 4 bases and J by 1 base, and 7 bases separated the two germline ends. CDR1 DFQATT and CDR2 SNEGSKA come from the germline V gene (reference sequence). Here the CDR3 DNA reads TGCAGTGCTACGGTCAGAACTAATGAAAAACTGTTTTTT. Residues: CSATVRTNEKLFF.

This clonotype appeared a few times. The CDR3 sequence is CASTRGGEGNSYEQYF. The CDR3 region has the DNA TGTGCCAGCACCCGGGGTGGTGAGGGGAACTCCTACGAGCAGTACTTC. The rearrangement joins TRBV7-9 to TRBJ2-7, with D perhaps being TRBD1 or TRBD2 (5 bases each). CDR3 length equals 16 residues. Trimming cost V 7 bases and J 0 bases, with 19 bases left between them. In germline, CDR1 is SEHNR, CDR2 FQNEAQ (reference sequence).

The count of this clonotype is one. The chain uses TRBV10-3 and TRBJ2-3, with TRBD2 matching 8 bases. Germline V gene data show CDR1 as ENHRY and CDR2 as SYGVKD. Trimming cost V 4 bases and J 5 bases; bases outside gene matches: 5. The CDR3 spans 14 residues. The CDR3 DNA is TGTGCCATCAGTGTGCGGGGGGACCAAGATACGCAGTATTTT. This encodes CAISVRGDQDTQYF.